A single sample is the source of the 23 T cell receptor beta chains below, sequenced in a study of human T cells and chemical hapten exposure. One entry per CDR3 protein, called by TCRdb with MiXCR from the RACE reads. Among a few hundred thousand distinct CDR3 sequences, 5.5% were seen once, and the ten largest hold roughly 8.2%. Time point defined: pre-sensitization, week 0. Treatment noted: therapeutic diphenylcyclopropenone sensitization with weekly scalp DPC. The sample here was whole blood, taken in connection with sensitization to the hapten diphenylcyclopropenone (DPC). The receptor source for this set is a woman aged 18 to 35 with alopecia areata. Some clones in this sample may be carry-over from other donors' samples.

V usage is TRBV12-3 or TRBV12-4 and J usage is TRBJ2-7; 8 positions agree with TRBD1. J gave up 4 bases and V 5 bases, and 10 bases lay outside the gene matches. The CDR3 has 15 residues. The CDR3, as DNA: TGTGCCAGCAGTCTACAGGGGGGTAGTACGTACGAGCAGTACTTC. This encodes CASSLQGGSTYEQYF.

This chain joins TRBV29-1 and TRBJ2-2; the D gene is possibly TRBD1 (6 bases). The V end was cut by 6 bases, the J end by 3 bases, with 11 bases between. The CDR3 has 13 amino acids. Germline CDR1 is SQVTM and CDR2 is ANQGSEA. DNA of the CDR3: TGCAGCGTGGGGGCCGGCTACACCGGGGAGCTGTTTTTT. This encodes CSVGAGYTGELFF.

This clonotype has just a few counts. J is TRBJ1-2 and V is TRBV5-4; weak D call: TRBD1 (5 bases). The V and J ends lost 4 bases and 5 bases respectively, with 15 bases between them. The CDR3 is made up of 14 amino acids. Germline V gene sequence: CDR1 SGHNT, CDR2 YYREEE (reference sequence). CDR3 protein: CASSGGLFKYGYTF. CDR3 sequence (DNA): TGTGCCAGCAGCGGGGGACTGTTTAAATATGGCTACACCTTC.

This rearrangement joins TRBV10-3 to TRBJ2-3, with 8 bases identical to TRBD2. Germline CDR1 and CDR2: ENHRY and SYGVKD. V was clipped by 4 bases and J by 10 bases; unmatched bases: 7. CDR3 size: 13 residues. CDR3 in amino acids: CAISGGSGDPQYF. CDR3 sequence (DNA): TGTGCCATCAGTGGGGGTAGCGGGGACCCGCAGTATTTT.

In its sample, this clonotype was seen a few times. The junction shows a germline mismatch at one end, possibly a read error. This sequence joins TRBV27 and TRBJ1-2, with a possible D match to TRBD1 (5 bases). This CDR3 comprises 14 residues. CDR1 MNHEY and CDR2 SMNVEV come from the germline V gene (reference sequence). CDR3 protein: CASGFRTTNYGYTF. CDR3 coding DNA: TGTGCCAGCGGTTTCAGGACAACTAACTATGGCTACACCTTC.

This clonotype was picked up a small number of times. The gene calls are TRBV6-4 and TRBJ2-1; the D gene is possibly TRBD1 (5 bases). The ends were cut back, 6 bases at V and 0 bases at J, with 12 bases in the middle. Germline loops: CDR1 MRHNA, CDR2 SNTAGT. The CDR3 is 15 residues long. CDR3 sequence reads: CASRARQNSYNEQFF. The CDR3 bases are TGTGCCAGCAGGGCCCGACAGAACTCCTACAATGAGCAGTTCTTC.

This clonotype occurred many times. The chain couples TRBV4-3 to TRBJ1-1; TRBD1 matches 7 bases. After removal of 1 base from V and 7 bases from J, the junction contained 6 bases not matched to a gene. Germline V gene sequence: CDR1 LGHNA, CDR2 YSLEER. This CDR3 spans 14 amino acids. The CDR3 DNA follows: TGCGCCAGCAGCCAAGGACAGGGAAGGGGTGAAGCTTTCTTT. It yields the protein CASSQGQGRGEAFF.

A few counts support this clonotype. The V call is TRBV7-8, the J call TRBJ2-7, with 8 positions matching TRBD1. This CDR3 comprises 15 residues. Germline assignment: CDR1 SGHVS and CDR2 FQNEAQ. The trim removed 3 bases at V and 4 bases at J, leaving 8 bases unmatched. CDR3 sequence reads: CASSLLGQAMYEQYF. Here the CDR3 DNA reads TGTGCCAGCAGCTTGTTGGGACAGGCTATGTACGAGCAGTACTTC.

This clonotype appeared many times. The CDR3 sequence is CASILRVARELYGYTF. The DNA for the CDR3 is TGTGCCAGCATCCTAAGGGTTGCGCGGGAGCTCTATGGCTACACCTTC. V usage is TRBV6-6 and J usage is TRBJ1-2; no reliable D call. Germline CDR1 reads MNHNY; CDR2 reads SVGAGI (reference sequence). The CDR3 has 16 residues. The V end was cut by 7 bases, the J end by 4 bases, with 22 bases between.

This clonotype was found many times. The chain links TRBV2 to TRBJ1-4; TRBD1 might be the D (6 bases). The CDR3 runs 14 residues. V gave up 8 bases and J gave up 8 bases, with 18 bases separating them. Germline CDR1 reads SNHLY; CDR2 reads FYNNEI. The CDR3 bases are TGTGCCAGCGGTCGGGGGCCGGAGGGCGAAAAACTGTTTTTT. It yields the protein CASGRGPEGEKLFF. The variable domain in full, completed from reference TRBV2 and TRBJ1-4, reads EPEVTQTPSHQVTQMGQEVILRCVPISNHLYFYWYRQILGQKVEFLVSFYNNEISEKSEIFDDQFSVERPDGSNFTLKIRSTKLEDSAMYFCASGRGPEGEKLFFGSGTQLSVL.

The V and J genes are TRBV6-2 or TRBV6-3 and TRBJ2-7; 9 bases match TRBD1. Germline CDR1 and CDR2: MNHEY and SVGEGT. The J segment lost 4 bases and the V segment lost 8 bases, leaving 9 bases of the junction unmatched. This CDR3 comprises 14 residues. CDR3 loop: CASRYRDRVYEQYF. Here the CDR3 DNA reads TGTGCCAGCCGATACCGGGACAGGGTTTACGAGCAGTACTTC.

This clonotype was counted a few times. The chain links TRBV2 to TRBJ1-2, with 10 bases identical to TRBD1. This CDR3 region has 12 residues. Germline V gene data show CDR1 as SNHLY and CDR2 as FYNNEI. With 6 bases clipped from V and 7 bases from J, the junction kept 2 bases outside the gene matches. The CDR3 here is CASRGQGPGYTF. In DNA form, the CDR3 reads TGTGCCAGCAGGGGACAGGGGCCTGGCTACACCTTC.

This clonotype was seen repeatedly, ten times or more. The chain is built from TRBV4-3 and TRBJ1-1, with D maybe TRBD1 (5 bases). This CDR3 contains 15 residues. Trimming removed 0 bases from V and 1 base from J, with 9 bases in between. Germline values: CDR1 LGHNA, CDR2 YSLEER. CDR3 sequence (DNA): TGCGCCAGCAGCCAAGAGCAGGGAAGGAACACTGAAGCTTTCTTT. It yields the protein CASSQEQGRNTEAFF.

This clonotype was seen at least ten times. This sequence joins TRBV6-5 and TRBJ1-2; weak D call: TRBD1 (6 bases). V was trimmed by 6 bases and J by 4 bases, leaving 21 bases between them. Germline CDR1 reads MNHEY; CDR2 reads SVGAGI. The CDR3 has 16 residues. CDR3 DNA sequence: TGTGCCAGCAGCCGATTGGGATCAGGGGATTCCTATGGCTACACCTTC. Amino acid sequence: CASSRLGSGDSYGYTF.

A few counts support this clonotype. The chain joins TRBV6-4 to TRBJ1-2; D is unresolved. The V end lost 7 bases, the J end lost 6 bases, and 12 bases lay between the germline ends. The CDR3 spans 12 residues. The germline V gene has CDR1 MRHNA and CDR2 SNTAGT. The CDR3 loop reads CASNAGKNGYTF. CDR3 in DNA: TGTGCCAGCAACGCGGGGAAAAATGGCTACACCTTC.

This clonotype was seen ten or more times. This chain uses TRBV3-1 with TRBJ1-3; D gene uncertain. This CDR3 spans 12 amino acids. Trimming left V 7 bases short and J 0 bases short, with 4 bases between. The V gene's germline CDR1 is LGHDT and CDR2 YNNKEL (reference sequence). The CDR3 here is CASKASGNTIYF. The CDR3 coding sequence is TGTGCCAGCAAGGCCTCTGGAAACACCATATATTTT.

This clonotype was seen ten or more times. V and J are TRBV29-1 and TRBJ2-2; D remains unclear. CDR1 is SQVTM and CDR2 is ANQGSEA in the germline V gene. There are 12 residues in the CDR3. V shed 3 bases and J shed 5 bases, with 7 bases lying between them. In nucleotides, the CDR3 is TGCAGCGTTGAGATATCTACCGGGGAGCTGTTTTTT. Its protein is CSVEISTGELFF.

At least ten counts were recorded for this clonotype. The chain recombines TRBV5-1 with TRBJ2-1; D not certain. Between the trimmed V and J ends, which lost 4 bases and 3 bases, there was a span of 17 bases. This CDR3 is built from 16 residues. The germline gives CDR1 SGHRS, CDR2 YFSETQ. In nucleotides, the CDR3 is TGCGCCAGCAGCGCGAACCGGGTAGGTGACTACAATGAGCAGTTCTTC. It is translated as CASSANRVGDYNEQFF. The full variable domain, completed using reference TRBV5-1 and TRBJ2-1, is KAGVTQTPRYLIKTRGQQVTLSCSPISGHRSVSWYQQTPGQGLQFLFEYFSETQRNKGNFPGRFSGRQFSNSRSEMNVSTLELGDSALYLCASSANRVGDYNEQFFGPGTRLTVL.

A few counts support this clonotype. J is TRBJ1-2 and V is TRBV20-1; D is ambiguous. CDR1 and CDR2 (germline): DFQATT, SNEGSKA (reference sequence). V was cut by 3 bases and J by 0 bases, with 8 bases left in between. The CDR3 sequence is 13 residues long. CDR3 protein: CSARVAANYGYTF. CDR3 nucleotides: TGCAGTGCTAGGGTCGCAGCTAACTATGGCTACACCTTC.

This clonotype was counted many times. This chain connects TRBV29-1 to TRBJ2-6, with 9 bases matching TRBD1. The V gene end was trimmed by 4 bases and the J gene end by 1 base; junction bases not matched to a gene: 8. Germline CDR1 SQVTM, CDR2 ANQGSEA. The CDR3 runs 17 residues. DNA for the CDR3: TGCAGCGTTGTACAGGGGGCCTTCTTGTCTGGGGCCAACGTCCTGACTTTC. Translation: CSVVQGAFLSGANVLTF. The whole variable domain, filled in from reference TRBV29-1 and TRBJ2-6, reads SAVISQKPSRDICQRGTSLTIQCQVDSQVTMMFWYRQQPGQSLTLIATANQGSEATYESGFVIDKFPISRPNLTFSTLTVSNMSPEDSSIYLCSVVQGAFLSGANVLTFGAGSRLTVL.

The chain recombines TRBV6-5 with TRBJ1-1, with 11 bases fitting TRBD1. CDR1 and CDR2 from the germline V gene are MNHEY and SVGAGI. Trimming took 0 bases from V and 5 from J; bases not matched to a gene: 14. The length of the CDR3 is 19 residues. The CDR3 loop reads CASSYSLSGTGGLETEAFF. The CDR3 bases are TGTGCCAGCAGTTACTCTTTATCCGGGACAGGGGGTTTGGAGACTGAAGCTTTCTTT.

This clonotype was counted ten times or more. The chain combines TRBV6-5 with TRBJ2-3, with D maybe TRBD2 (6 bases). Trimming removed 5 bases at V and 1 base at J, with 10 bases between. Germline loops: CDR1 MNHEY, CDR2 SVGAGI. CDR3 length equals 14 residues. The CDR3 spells CASSRGLGTDTQYF. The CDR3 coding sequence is TGTGCCAGCAGTCGGGGGTTGGGCACAGATACGCAGTATTTT.

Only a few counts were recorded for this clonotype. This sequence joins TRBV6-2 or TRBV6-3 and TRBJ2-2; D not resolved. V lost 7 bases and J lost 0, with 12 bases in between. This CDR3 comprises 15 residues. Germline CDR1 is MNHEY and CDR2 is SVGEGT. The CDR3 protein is CASKVRLTNTGELFF. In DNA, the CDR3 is TGTGCCAGCAAGGTACGGCTTACGAACACCGGGGAGCTGTTTTTT.